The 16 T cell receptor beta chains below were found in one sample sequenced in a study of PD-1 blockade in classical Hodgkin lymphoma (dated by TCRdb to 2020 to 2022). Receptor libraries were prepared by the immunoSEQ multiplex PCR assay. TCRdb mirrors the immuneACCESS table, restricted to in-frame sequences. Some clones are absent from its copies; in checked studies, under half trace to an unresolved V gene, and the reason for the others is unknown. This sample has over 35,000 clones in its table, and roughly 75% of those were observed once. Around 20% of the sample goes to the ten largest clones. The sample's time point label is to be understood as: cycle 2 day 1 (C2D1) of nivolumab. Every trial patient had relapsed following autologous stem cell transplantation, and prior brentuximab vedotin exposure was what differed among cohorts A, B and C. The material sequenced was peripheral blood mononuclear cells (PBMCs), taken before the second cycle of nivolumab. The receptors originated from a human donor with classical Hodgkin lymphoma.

CDR3 in amino acids: CASSSDWTLRGDTEAFF. Written as DNA, the CDR3 is TGTGCCAGCAGCTCCGATTGGACCCTCCGGGGGGACACTGAAGCTTTCTTT. This sequence joins TRBV7-9 and TRBJ1-1; D is perhaps TRBD1 (5 bases). Germline V CDR1 and CDR2: SEHNR, FQNEAQ (reference sequence). Trimming stripped 4 bases from V and 3 bases from J, with 21 bases between. The CDR3 has 17 residues.

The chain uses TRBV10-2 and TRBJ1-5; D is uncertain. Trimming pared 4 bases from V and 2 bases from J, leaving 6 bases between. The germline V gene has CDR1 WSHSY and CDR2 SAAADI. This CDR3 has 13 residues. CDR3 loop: CASSVAGNQPQHF. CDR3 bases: TGCGCCAGCAGTGTGGCAGGCAATCAGCCCCAGCATTTT.

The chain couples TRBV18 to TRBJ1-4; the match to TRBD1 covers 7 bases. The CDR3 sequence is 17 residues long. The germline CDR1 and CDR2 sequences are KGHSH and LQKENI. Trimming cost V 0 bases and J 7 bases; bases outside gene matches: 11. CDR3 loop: CASSPPKSTGHSEKLFF. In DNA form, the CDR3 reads TGTGCCAGCTCACCACCAAAATCGACAGGGCATAGTGAAAAACTGTTTTTT.

Here the CDR3 DNA reads TGTGCCAGCAGCGTACTTGACAGGGGAGGTTCAGGAAACACCATATATTTT. Amino acid sequence: CASSVLDRGGSGNTIYF. The genes are TRBV7-2 and TRBJ1-3; 8 bases are a match to TRBD1. This CDR3 has 17 residues. Germline V gene lookup returns CDR1 SGHTA and CDR2 FQGNSA. J was trimmed by 4 bases and V by 5 bases; bases with no gene match: 13.

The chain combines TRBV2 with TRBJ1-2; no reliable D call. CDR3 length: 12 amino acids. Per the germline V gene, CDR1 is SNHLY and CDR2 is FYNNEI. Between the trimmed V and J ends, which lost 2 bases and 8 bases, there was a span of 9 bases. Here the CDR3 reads CASSEWRGGYTF. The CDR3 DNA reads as TGTGCCAGCAGTGAATGGCGTGGGGGCTACACCTTC.

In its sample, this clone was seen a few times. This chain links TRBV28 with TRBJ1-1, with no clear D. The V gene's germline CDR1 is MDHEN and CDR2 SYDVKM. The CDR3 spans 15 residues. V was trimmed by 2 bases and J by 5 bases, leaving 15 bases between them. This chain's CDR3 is CASSLDGGRVTEAFF. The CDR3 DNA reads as TGTGCCAGCAGTTTAGACGGCGGGCGGGTGACTGAAGCTTTCTTT.

The CDR3, as DNA: TGTGCCAGCAGCCACGATAGCGGGAGGATGAACAATGAGCAGTTCTTC. It is translated as CASSHDSGRMNNEQFF. This sequence joins TRBV7-3 and TRBJ2-1; TRBD2 matches at 10 bases. Unmatched junction bases numbered 9, after V lost 5 bases and J lost 5 bases. CDR1 SGHTA and CDR2 FQGTGA come from the germline V gene. The length of the CDR3 is 16 residues.

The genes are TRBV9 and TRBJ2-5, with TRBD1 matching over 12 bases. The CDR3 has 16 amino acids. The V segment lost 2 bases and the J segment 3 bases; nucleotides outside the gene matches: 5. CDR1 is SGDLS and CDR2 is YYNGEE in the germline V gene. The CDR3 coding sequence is TGTGCCAGCAGCGTGGGGACAGGGGGCGCGGAAGAGACCCAGTACTTC. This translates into CASSVGTGGAEETQYF.

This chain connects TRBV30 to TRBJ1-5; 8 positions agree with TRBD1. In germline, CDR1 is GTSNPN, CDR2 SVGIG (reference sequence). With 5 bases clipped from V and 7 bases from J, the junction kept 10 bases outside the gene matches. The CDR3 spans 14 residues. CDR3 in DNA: TGTGCCTGGGAAGACAGGGGACGTGGGCAGCCCCAGCATTTT. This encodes CAWEDRGRGQPQHF.

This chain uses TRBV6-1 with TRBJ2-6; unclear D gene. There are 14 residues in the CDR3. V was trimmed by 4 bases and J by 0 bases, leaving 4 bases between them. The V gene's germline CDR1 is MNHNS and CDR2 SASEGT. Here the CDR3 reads CASSGYSGANVLTF. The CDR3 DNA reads TGTGCCAGCAGTGGCTACTCTGGGGCCAACGTCCTGACTTTC.

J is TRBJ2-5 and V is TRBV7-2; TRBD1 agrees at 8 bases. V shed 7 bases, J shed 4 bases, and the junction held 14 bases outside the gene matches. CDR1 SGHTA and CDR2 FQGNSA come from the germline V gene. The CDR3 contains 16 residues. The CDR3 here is CASTATGVVRRETQYF. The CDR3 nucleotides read TGTGCCAGCACCGCGACAGGGGTGGTACGGAGAGAGACCCAGTACTTC.

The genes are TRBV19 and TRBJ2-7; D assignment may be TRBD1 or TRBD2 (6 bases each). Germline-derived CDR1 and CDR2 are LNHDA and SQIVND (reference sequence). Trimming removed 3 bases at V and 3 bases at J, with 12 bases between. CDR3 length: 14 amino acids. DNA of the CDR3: TGTGCCAGTAGTATTCGGGGGCCTGGCTACGAGCAGTACTTC. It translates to CASSIRGPGYEQYF.

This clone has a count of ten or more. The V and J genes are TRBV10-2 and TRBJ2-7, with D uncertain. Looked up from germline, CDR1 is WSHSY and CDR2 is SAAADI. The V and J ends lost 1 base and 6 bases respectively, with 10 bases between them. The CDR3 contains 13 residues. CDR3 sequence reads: CASSELAAAEQYF. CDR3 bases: TGCGCCAGCAGTGAGTTGGCCGCCGCCGAGCAGTACTTC.

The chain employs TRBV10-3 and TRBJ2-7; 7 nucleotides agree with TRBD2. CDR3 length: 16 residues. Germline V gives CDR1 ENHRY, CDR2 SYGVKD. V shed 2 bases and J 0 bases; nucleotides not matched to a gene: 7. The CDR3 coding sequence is TGTGCCATCAGTGAGCCCGGGGGGTCGAGCTCCTACGAGCAGTACTTC. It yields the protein CAISEPGGSSSYEQYF.

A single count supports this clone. CDR3 DNA sequence: TGTGCCAGCAGCTTACTAGGCCAGGAGAACACTGAAGCTTTCTTT. It is translated as CASSLLGQENTEAFF. The rearrangement links TRBV7-3 to TRBJ1-1, with D hard to call. Germline loops: CDR1 SGHTA, CDR2 FQGTGA. The V and J ends lost 2 bases and 1 base respectively, with 11 bases between them. The CDR3 extends over 15 amino acids.

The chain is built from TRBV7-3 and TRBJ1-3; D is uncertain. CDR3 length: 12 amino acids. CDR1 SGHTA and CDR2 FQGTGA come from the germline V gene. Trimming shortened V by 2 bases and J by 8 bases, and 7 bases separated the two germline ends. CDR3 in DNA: TGTGCCAGCAGCTTAGGGAGCCACACCATATATTTT. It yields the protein CASSLGSHTIYF.